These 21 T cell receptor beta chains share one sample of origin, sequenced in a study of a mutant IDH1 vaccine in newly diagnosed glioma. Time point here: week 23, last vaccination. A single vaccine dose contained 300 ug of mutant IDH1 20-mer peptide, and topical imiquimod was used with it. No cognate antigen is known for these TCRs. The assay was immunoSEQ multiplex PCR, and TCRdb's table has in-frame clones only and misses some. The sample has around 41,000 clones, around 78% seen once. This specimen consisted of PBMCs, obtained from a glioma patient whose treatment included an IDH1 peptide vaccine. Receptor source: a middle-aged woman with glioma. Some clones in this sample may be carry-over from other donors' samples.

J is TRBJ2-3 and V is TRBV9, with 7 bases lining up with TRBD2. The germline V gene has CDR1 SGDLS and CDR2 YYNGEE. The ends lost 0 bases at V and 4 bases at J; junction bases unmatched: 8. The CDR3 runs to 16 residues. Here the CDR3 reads CASSVAGGERSDTQYF. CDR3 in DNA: TGTGCCAGCAGCGTAGCGGGGGGAGAGAGGTCAGATACGCAGTATTTT.

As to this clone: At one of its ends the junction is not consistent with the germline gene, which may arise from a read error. The CDR3 loop reads CASSREWGTAQYF. In nucleotides, the CDR3 is TGTGCTAGCAGCCGGGAATGGGGGACGGCCCAGTACTTC. The rearrangement links TRBV7-7 to TRBJ2-5, with D possibly called TRBD1 or TRBD2 (5 bases each). Per the germline V gene, CDR1 is SSHAT and CDR2 is FNYEAQ (reference sequence). CDR3 size: 13 residues.

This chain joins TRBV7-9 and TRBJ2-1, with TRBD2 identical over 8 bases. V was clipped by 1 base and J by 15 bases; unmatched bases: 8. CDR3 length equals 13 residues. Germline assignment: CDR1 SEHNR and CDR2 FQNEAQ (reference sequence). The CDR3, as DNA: TGTGCCAGCAGCTTAGGGCGGGAGGCGCATTGGTTCTTC. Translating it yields CASSLGREAHWFF.

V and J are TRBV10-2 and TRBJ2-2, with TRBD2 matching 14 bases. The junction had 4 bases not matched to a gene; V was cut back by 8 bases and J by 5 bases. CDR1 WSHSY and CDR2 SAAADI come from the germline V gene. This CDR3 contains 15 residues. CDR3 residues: CASLTSGGGTGELFF. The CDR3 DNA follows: TGCGCCAGCCTGACTAGCGGGGGGGGGACCGGGGAGCTGTTTTTT.

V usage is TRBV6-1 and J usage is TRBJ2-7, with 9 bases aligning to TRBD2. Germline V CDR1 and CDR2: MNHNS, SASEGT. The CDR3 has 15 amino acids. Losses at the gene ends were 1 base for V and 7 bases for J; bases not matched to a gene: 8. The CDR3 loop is CASSEEAAGGGEQYF. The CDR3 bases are TGTGCCAGCAGTGAAGAGGCAGCGGGAGGAGGAGAGCAGTACTTC.

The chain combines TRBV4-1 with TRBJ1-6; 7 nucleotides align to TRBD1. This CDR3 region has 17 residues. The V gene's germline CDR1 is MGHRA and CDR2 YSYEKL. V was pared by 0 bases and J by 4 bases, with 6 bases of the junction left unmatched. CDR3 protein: CASSQEQGTAYNSPLHF. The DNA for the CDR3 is TGCGCCAGCAGCCAAGAACAGGGGACAGCGTATAATTCACCCCTCCACTTT.

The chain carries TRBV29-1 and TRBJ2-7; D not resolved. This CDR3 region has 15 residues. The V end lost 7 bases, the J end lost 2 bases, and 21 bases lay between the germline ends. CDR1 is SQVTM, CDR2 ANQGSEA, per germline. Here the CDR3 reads CSAETQHSLPYEQYF. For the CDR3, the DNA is TGCAGCGCCGAAACACAGCATAGTCTTCCCTACGAGCAGTACTTC.

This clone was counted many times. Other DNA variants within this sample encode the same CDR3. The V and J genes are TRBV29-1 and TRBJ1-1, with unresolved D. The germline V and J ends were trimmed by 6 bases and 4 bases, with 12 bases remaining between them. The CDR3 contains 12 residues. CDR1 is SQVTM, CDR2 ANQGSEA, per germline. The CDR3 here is CSVVGVGTEAFF. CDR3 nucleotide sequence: TGCAGCGTAGTCGGGGTGGGCACTGAAGCTTTCTTT.

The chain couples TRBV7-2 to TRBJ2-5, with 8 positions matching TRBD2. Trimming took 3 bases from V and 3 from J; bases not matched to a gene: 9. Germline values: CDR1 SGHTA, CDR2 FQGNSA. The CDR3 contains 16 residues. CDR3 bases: TGTGCCAGCAGCTTGGGGCTAGCGGGCAGTAAAGAGACCCAGTACTTC. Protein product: CASSLGLAGSKETQYF.

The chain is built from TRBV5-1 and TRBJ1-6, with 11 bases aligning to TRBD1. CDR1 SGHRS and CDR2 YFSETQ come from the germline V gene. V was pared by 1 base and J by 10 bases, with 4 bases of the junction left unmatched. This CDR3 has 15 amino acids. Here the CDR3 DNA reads TGCGCCAGCAGCTTGTGGGGACAGGGGGGCTCACCCCTCCACTTT. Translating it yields CASSLWGQGGSPLHF.

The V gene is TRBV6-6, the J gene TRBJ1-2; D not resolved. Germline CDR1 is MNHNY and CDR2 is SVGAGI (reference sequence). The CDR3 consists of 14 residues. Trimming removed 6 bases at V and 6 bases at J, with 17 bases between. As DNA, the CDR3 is TGTGCCAGCAGAAGGGAGATCAGGAGGGATGGCTACACCTTC. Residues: CASRREIRRDGYTF.

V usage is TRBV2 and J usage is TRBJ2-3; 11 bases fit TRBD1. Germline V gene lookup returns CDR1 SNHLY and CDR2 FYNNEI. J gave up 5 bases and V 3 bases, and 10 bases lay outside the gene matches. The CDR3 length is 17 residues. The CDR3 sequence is CASSDGLGQGAGDTQYF. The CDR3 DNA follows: TGTGCCAGCAGTGACGGGCTAGGACAGGGGGCAGGAGATACGCAGTATTTT. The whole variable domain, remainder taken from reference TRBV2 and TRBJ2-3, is EPEVTQTPSHQVTQMGQEVILRCVPISNHLYFYWYRQILGQKVEFLVSFYNNEISEKSEIFDDQFSVERPDGSNFTLKIRSTKLEDSAMYFCASSDGLGQGAGDTQYFGPGTRLTVL.

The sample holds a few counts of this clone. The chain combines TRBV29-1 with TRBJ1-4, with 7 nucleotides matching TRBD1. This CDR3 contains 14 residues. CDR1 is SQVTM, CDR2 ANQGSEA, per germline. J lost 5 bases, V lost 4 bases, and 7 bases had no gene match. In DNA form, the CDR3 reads TGCAGCGTTGGGTTGACAGGGAGGAATGAAAAACTGTTTTTT. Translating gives CSVGLTGRNEKLFF.

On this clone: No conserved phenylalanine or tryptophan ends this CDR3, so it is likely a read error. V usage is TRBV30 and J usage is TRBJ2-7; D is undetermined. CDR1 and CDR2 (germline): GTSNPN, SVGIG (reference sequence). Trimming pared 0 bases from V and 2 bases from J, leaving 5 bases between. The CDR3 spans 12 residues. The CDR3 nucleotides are TGTGCCTGGAGTGTTGCAGCCTACGAGCAGTACTCC. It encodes CAWSVAAYEQYS.

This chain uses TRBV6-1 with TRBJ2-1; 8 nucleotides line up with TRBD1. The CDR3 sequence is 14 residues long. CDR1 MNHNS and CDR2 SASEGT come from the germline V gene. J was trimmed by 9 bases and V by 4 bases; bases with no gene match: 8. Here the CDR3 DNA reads TGTGCCAGCAGTGCTGGCGCCGGGACAGGTGAGCAGTTCTTC. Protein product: CASSAGAGTGEQFF.

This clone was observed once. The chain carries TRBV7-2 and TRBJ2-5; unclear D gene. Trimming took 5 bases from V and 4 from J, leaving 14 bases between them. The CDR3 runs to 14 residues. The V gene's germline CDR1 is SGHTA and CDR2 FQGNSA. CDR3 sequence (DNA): TGTGCCAGCAGCCCCTCCTCCCCCCCAGAGACCCAGTACTTC. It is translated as CASSPSSPPETQYF.

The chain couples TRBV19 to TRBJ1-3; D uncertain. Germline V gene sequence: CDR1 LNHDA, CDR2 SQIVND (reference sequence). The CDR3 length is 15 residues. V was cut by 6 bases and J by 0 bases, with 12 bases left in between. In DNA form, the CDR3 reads TGTGCCAGTAGCTCAGGTGACTTCTCTGGAAACACCATATATTTT. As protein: CASSSGDFSGNTIYF.

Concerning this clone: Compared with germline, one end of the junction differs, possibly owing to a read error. The CDR3 protein is CASSLGWEDYGQYF. The CDR3 region has the DNA TGTGCCAGCAGCTTAGGCTGGGAAGACTACGGGCAGTACTTC. The V gene is TRBV7-2, the J gene TRBJ2-7; D might be TRBD2 (5 bases). The germline gives CDR1 SGHTA, CDR2 FQGNSA. The CDR3 sequence is 14 residues long.

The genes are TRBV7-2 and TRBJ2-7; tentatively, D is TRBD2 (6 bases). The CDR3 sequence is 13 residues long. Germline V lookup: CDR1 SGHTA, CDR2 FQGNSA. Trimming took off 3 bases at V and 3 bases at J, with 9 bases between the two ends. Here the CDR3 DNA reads TGTGCCAGCAGCTTGGGGGAGGTCTACGAGCAGTACTTC. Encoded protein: CASSLGEVYEQYF. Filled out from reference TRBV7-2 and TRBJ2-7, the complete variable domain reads GAGVSQSPSNKVTEKGKDVELRCDPISGHTALYWYRQSLGQGLEFLIYFQGNSAPDKSGLPSDRFSAERTGGSVSTLTIQRTQQEDSAVYLCASSLGEVYEQYFGPGTRLTVT.

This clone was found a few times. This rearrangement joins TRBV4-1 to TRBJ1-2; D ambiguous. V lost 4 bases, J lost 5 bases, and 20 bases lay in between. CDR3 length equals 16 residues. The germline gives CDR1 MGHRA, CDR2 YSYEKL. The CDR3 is CASSPPGAASSYGYTF. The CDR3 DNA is TGCGCCAGCAGCCCACCTGGTGCAGCATCGAGTTATGGCTACACCTTC.

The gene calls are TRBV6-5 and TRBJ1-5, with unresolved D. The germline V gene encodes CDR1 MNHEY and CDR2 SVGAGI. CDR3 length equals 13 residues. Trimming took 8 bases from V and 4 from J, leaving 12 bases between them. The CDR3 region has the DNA TGTGCCAGCTGTTCGGACGGGAATCAGCCCCAGCATTTT. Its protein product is CASCSDGNQPQHF.